This is a list of T cell receptor beta chains from one sample in a study of T-cell reconstitution after alpha-beta-depleted transplantation in children. TCRdb called the PCR reads again in MiXCR, with one record for every CDR3 protein. The sample has about 490,000 distinct CDR3 sequences; about 10% are singletons. The specimen was PBMCs, collected before TCRalphabeta/CD19-depleted stem cell transplant. These receptors came from a child aged 2-15 years with inherited bone marrow failure, due to receive a stem cell transplant. CDR3s include the opening cysteine and the closing phenylalanine or tryptophan. The D gene is left open where the match is weak. Part of the rows lack a size; the others show once, few, many or a class for expanded clones.

d_gene	v_gene	j_gene	abundance	CDR3aa	CDR3nt
NA	TRBV2	TRBJ2-7	few	CASSETLRTVYEQYF	TGTGCCAGCAGCGAAACGCTTAGGACAGTCTACGAGCAGTACTTC
NA	TRBV10-2	TRBJ1-1	many	CASSRGRETEAFF	TGCGCCAGCAGCAGGGGAAGGGAAACTGAAGCTTTCTTT
TRBD1	TRBV12-3/TRBV12-4	TRBJ2-3	many	CASSFRTGGTDTQYF	TGTGCCAGCAGCTTCAGGACAGGGGGCACAGATACGCAGTATTTT
NA	TRBV12-3/TRBV12-4	TRBJ1-5	many	CASSLIGFNQPQHF	TGTGCCAGCAGTTTGATCGGTTTCAATCAGCCCCAGCATTTT
TRBD1	TRBV7-2	TRBJ1-4	few	CASSRDRGTNEKLFF	TGTGCCAGCAGCAGAGACAGGGGGACTAATGAAAAACTGTTTTTT
NA	TRBV20-1	TRBJ1-1	many	CSVPGREETEAFF	TGCAGTGTCCCGGGCAGGGAGGAAACTGAAGCTTTCTTT
NA	TRBV28	TRBJ2-7	few	CASSRFGTAPYF	TGTGCCAGCAGCCGTTTCGGAACCGCTCCCTACTTC
NA	TRBV27	TRBJ2-1	many	CASRDYSPRAEQFF	TGTGCCAGCAGGGACTATAGTCCTCGGGCTGAGCAGTTCTTC
TRBD2	TRBV6-5	TRBJ2-5	few	CASSYPGRAVRETQYF	TGTGCCAGCAGTTACCCCGGGAGGGCCGTACGCGAGACCCAGTACTTC
TRBD2	TRBV27	TRBJ2-1	NA	CASKTSAKYNEQFF	TGTGCCAGCAAGACTAGCGCTAAATACAATGAGCAGTTCTTC
TRBD1	TRBV5-6	TRBJ2-7	many	CASSSGQVPYEQYF	TGTGCCAGCAGCTCGGGACAGGTGCCGTACGAGCAGTACTTC
NA	TRBV5-1	TRBJ2-3	many	CASSGRSGDTQYF	TGCGCCAGCAGCGGTCGGAGCGGAGATACGCAGTATTTT
NA	TRBV27	TRBJ1-2	many	CASSLSGTEDGYTF	TGTGCCAGCAGTTTATCCGGGACGGAAGATGGCTACACCTTC
TRBD2	TRBV5-1	TRBJ2-3	many	CASRRQGGTDTQYF	TGCGCCAGCAGGCGGCAGGGAGGGACAGATACGCAGTATTTT
NA	TRBV20-1	TRBJ2-7	few	CSARVRSPGIQQYF	TGCAGTGCTAGGGTGCGGAGCCCTGGGATCCAGCAGTACTTC
NA	TRBV30	TRBJ2-3	many	CAWRTGGRSTDTQYF	TGTGCCTGGAGAACGGGCGGCAGGAGCACAGATACGCAGTATTTT
TRBD1	TRBV29-1	TRBJ1-2	many	CSVSGTAGYTF	TGCAGCGTGTCCGGGACAGCTGGCTACACCTTC
TRBD2	TRBV29-1	TRBJ2-1	many	CSWTSGIFSYNEQFF	TGCAGTTGGACTAGCGGGATCTTCTCCTACAATGAGCAGTTCTTC
NA	TRBV20-1	TRBJ1-5	many	CSAVPGEGQPQHF	TGCAGTGCCGTCCCAGGGGAGGGTCAGCCCCAGCATTTT
TRBD2	TRBV9	TRBJ2-7	many	CASSPSTSFYEQYF	TGTGCCAGCAGCCCTTCGACTAGCTTCTACGAGCAGTACTTC
NA	TRBV29-1	TRBJ2-5	many	CSVVQPQETQYF	TGCAGCGTCGTACAGCCCCAAGAGACCCAGTACTTC
NA	TRBV30	TRBJ2-5	many	CAWSTVETQYF	TGTGCCTGGAGCACGGTGGAGACCCAGTACTTC
NA	TRBV10-1	TRBJ2-7	many	CASSENRLAYEQYF	TGCGCCAGCAGTGAAAACAGGTTAGCCTACGAGCAGTACTTC
NA	TRBV4-3	TRBJ1-5	many	CASSQEAGQPQHF	TGCGCCAGCAGCCAAGAGGCCGGGCAGCCCCAGCATTTT
TRBD2	TRBV28	TRBJ2-2	many	CASSLGLAGSTGELFF	TGTGCCAGCAGTTTAGGGCTAGCGGGATCAACCGGGGAGCTGTTTTTT
TRBD2	TRBV30	TRBJ2-7	NA	CAWRRLAGGMGEQYF	TGTGCCTGGAGACGACTAGCGGGAGGAATGGGCGAGCAGTACTTC
NA	TRBV10-3	TRBJ1-1	many	CAISDGPGQTEAFF	TGTGCCATCAGTGATGGCCCAGGGCAGACCGAAGCTTTCTTT
NA	TRBV6-2/TRBV6-3	TRBJ1-1	many	CASIPAGDTEAFF	TGTGCCAGCATCCCGGCAGGGGACACTGAAGCTTTCTTT
TRBD1	TRBV18	TRBJ1-4	NA	CASSRGHGEKLFF	TGTGCCAGCTCGAGGGGGCATGGTGAAAAACTGTTTTTT
TRBD1	TRBV5-1	TRBJ2-5	few	CASSDRDRGLETQYF	TGCGCCAGCAGCGACCGGGACAGGGGATTGGAGACCCAGTACTTC
TRBD2	TRBV28	TRBJ2-1	many	CASSLLAVNEQFF	TGTGCCAGCAGTTTACTAGCGGTCAATGAGCAGTTCTTC
NA	TRBV29-1	TRBJ1-4	many	CSVRWGLSEKLFF	TGCAGCGTACGGTGGGGGCTTAGCGAAAAACTGTTTTTT
TRBD1	TRBV30	TRBJ1-5	NA	CAWLALTGTAYSNQPQHF	TGTGCCTGGCTCGCCCTCACCGGGACAGCGTATAGCAATCAGCCCCAGCATTTT
NA	TRBV4-2	TRBJ2-1	NA	CASSQDPGSPEQFF	TGTGCCAGCAGCCAAGATCCGGGGAGTCCTGAGCAGTTCTTC
NA	TRBV2	TRBJ2-7	many	CASSAWVPGMSYEQYF	TGTGCCAGCAGCGCTTGGGTTCCGGGGATGAGCTACGAGCAGTACTTC
TRBD2	TRBV29-1	TRBJ2-1	many	CSVPYLGGRFF	TGCAGCGTCCCCTACCTGGGCGGGAGGTTCTTC
TRBD1	TRBV29-1	TRBJ2-5	many	CSAMDRGYQETQYF	TGCAGCGCTATGGACAGGGGGTACCAAGAGACCCAGTACTTC
TRBD2	TRBV7-9	TRBJ2-7	many	CASGREGKSGLLYEQYF	TGTGCCAGCGGGAGGGAAGGGAAGAGCGGCCTCCTCTACGAGCAGTACTTC
TRBD2	TRBV7-2	TRBJ2-7	NA	CASSLGWTGGYEQYF	TGTGCCAGCAGCTTAGGGTGGACCGGGGGGTACGAGCAGTACTTC
NA	TRBV2	TRBJ1-2	many	CASSEDTYGYTF	TGTGCCAGCAGCGAAGACACGTATGGCTACACCTTC
TRBD2	TRBV6-2/TRBV6-3	TRBJ2-7	few	CASSQTSDSYEQYF	TGTGCCAGCAGTCAGACTAGCGACTCCTACGAGCAGTACTTC
TRBD1	TRBV27	TRBJ1-6	many	CASWTGGYNSPLHF	TGTGCCAGCTGGACAGGGGGCTATAATTCACCCCTCCACTTT
TRBD2	TRBV11-1	TRBJ2-1	many	CASSSWGWTSGRADGEQFF	TGTGCCAGCAGCTCGTGGGGGTGGACTAGCGGGAGGGCCGACGGTGAGCAGTTCTTC
TRBD2	TRBV9	TRBJ2-2	few	CASSALTSGFGELFF	TGTGCCAGCAGCGCCTTGACTAGCGGGTTCGGGGAGCTGTTTTTT
NA	TRBV7-9	TRBJ2-3	many	CASSSRESQYF	TGTGCCAGCAGCTCCCGAGAGTCGCAGTATTTT
NA	TRBV12-3/TRBV12-4	TRBJ1-1	few	CASSLYQVYTEAFF	TGTGCCAGCAGTTTATACCAGGTTTACACTGAAGCTTTCTTT
TRBD2	TRBV5-1	TRBJ2-5	few	CASSWREGRQETQYF	TGCGCCAGCAGCTGGCGGGAGGGCCGTCAAGAGACCCAGTACTTC